This T cell receptor (beta chain) emerged from a study of cytotoxic CD8 clonotypes in ibrutinib-treated CLL. Study-wide results and limits: On treatment, the uncommon public clonotypes contracted or remained stable.

Profiled with immunoSEQ multiplex PCR; TCRdb holds only in-frame clones, not every one. Found here are about 310,000 clones, about 80% of them singletons; the top ten hold approximately 7%. Genomic DNA in an amount of approximately 2.2 micrograms was extracted from cryopreserved PBMCs and used for the preparation of TCR beta libraries. V shed 9 bases, J shed 2 bases, and the junction held 11 bases outside the gene matches. The CDR3 is made up of 16 amino acids. In germline, CDR1 is MNHNY, CDR2 SVGAGI (reference sequence). Concerning this clone: Its cognate antigen is unknown.

The sequencing here drew on PBMCs, taken before ibrutinib treatment. The receptor comes from a human donor with chronic lymphocytic leukemia. V is TRBV6-6 and J is TRBJ2-3; 10 nucleotides align to TRBD1. The CDR3 nucleotides are TGTGCCAGTATCCGGGACAGGGGAAGAGTCACAGATACGCAGTATTTT. Translation: CASIRDRGRVTDTQYF.